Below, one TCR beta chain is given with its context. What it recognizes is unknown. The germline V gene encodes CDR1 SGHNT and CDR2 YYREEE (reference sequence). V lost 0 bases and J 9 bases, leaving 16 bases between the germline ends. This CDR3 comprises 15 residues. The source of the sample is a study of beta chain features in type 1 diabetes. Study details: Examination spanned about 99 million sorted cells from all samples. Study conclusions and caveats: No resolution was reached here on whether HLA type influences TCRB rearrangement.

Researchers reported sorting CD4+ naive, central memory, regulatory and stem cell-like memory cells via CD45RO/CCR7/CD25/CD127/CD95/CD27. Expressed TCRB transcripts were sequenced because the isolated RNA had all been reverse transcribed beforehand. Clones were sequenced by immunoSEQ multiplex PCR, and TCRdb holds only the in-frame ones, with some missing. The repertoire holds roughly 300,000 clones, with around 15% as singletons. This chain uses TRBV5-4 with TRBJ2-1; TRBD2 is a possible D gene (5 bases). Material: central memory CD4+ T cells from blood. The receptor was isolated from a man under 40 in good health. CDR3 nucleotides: TGTGCCAGCAGCTTGGAGCGAACTAGTAACCGTGAGCAGTTCTTC. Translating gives CASSLERTSNREQFF.